Below are 24 T cell receptor beta chains sequenced from a single sample in a study of blood T cell repertoires in COVID-19. The protocol was immunoSEQ multiplex PCR, while the TCRdb copy is restricted to in-frame clones and leaves out a portion. Seen here are a few hundred thousand clones, 89% observed once, and the top ten hold around 13%. The sequenced sample was peripheral blood. Receptor source: a woman between 55 and 75 years old with acute or convalescent COVID-19.

The chain uses TRBV2 and TRBJ2-1; D gene unclear. V dropped 7 bases and J dropped 10 bases, with 17 bases sitting between them. Germline V gives CDR1 SNHLY, CDR2 FYNNEI. The CDR3 loop spans 13 amino acids. CDR3 in amino acids: CASIFGPRQEQFF. DNA for the CDR3: TGTGCCAGCATTTTCGGCCCGCGGCAGGAGCAGTTCTTC.

J is TRBJ2-1 and V is TRBV11-2; 9 nucleotides match TRBD2. Per germline, CDR1 SGHAT and CDR2 FQNNGV. The CDR3 runs 14 residues. J lost 4 bases, V lost 4 bases, and 2 bases had no gene match. CDR3 region: CASSSLAGYNEQFF. In DNA form, the CDR3 reads TGTGCCAGCAGCTCTCTAGCGGGGTACAATGAGCAGTTCTTC.

This clone showed up just once. The rearrangement uses TRBV6-6 and TRBJ1-4; TRBD1 aligns across 8 bases. The CDR3 has 17 residues. V was clipped by 5 bases and J by 3 bases; unmatched bases: 11. Per the germline V gene, CDR1 is MNHNY and CDR2 is SVGAGI (reference sequence). The CDR3 DNA reads TGTGCCAGCAGTCCCCGACAGGGGAGGGCGGCTAATGAAAAACTGTTTTTT. Translated, it gives CASSPRQGRAANEKLFF.

The chain has TRBV9 and TRBJ2-2; tentatively, D is TRBD2 (5 bases). The CDR3 runs to 16 residues. Germline CDR1 SGDLS, CDR2 YYNGEE. Trimming pared 3 bases from V and 5 bases from J, leaving 17 bases between. The CDR3 sequence is CASSGGNEVVTGELFF. CDR3 bases: TGTGCCAGCAGCGGAGGGAACGAGGTTGTAACCGGGGAGCTGTTTTTT.

The chain recombines TRBV18 with TRBJ2-7; D possibly corresponds to TRBD1 (6 bases). The CDR3 contains 13 residues. In germline, CDR1 is KGHSH, CDR2 LQKENI. V lost 2 bases, J lost 7 bases, and 12 bases lay in between. CDR3 DNA: TGTGCCAGCTCACCATCGGACAGCCGAGAGCAGTACTTC. Translation: CASSPSDSREQYF.

This sequence joins TRBV4-1 and TRBJ1-1; possible D gene TRBD1, 6 bases. V gave up 4 bases and J gave up 2 bases, with 14 bases separating them. Germline V lookup: CDR1 MGHRA, CDR2 YSYEKL. The CDR3 contains 15 residues. The CDR3 sequence is CASSPGGALNTEAFF. The CDR3 bases are TGCGCCAGCAGCCCTGGGGGGGCTCTAAACACTGAAGCTTTCTTT.

The J gene is TRBJ2-7, the V gene TRBV29-1; 11 bases fit TRBD1. Germline V gene data show CDR1 as SQVTM and CDR2 as ANQGSEA. The CDR3 is 15 amino acids. The V gene end was trimmed by 7 bases and the J gene end by 5 bases; junction bases not matched to a gene: 13. The CDR3 spells CSGPGPGQGANEQYF. CDR3 DNA sequence: TGCAGCGGCCCCGGTCCCGGACAGGGGGCCAACGAGCAGTACTTC.

V usage is TRBV19 and J usage is TRBJ1-4, with 7 bases matching TRBD1. Germline V CDR1 and CDR2: LNHDA, SQIVND (reference sequence). V lost 6 bases, J lost 0 bases, and 7 bases stayed unmatched. This CDR3 spans 16 amino acids. The DNA for the CDR3 is TGTGCCAGTAGACCGGGACAGCAAGCAACTAATGAAAAACTGTTTTTT. Translated, it gives CASRPGQQATNEKLFF.

This chain uses TRBV9 with TRBJ2-1; D perhaps matches TRBD2 (6 bases). CDR1 and CDR2 from the germline V gene are SGDLS and YYNGEE. Trimming removed 0 bases from V and 3 bases from J, with 13 bases in between. The CDR3 is 16 amino acids. CDR3 bases: TGTGCCAGCAGCGTAGGGGCGACGGGACTCTACAATGAGCAGTTCTTC. It codes for CASSVGATGLYNEQFF.

The J gene is TRBJ2-3, the V gene TRBV7-2, with TRBD2 matching over 12 bases. V gave up 5 bases and J gave up 3 bases; unmatched junction bases: 6. Germline values: CDR1 SGHTA, CDR2 FQGNSA. The CDR3 runs 16 residues. Here the CDR3 reads CASSLTSGSQTDTQYF. The CDR3 DNA reads as TGTGCCAGCAGCCTGACTAGCGGGAGTCAAACAGATACGCAGTATTTT.

This sequence joins TRBV5-6 and TRBJ2-1; D is perhaps TRBD1 (6 bases). V lost 2 bases, J lost 4 bases, and 7 bases lay in between. The CDR3 consists of 13 residues. Germline lookup yields CDR1 SGHDT and CDR2 YYEEEE. CDR3 sequence (DNA): TGTGCCAGCAGCTTCGACAGGTACAATGAGCAGTTCTTC. The encoded protein is CASSFDRYNEQFF.

The table lists this clone with a count of one. V is TRBV19 and J is TRBJ2-1; the match to TRBD2 covers 7 bases. Germline CDR1 reads LNHDA; CDR2 reads SQIVND (reference sequence). V was clipped by 3 bases and J by 7 bases; unmatched bases: 6. This CDR3 spans 14 amino acids. Here the CDR3 DNA reads TGTGCCAGTAGTATGCGGGAGCCCACGAATGAGCAGTTCTTC. Residues: CASSMREPTNEQFF.

This clone was recorded only once. This chain uses TRBV12-3 or TRBV12-4 with TRBJ1-3, with unresolved D. The V gene lost 6 bases and the J gene lost 16 bases, with 7 bases spanning the gap. The CDR3 contains 8 residues. The CDR3 reads CASSRVYF. In DNA, the CDR3 is TGTGCCAGCAGCCGGGTCTATTTT.

This sequence joins TRBV7-9 and TRBJ2-4, with D possibly being TRBD2 (6 bases). The ends were cut back, 3 bases at V and 7 bases at J, with 22 bases in the middle. Germline V gene sequence: CDR1 SEHNR, CDR2 FQNEAQ (reference sequence). This CDR3 is 17 amino acids long. CDR3 residues: CASSLGRGSSVSNIQYF. CDR3 in DNA: TGTGCCAGCAGCTTGGGGCGGGGCAGCTCCGTTTCGAACATTCAGTACTTC.

V usage is TRBV5-4 and J usage is TRBJ2-2; 9 bases map to TRBD1. The germline CDR1 and CDR2 sequences are SGHNT and YYREEE (reference sequence). With 4 bases clipped from V and 5 bases from J, the junction kept 9 bases outside the gene matches. The CDR3 extends over 16 amino acids. CDR3 DNA: TGTGCCAGCAGCCCGCCGGGACAGGGATATACCGGGGAGCTGTTTTTT. Its protein product is CASSPPGQGYTGELFF. Together with reference TRBV5-4 and TRBJ2-2, the CDR3 gives the full variable domain: ETGVTQSPTHLIKTRGQQVTLRCSSQSGHNTVSWYQQALGQGPQFIFQYYREEENGRGNFPPRFSGLQFPNYSSELNVNALELDDSALYLCASSPPGQGYTGELFFGEGSRLTVL.

This chain links TRBV2 with TRBJ2-7, with a possible D match to TRBD2 (6 bases). There are 14 residues in the CDR3. Germline assignment: CDR1 SNHLY and CDR2 FYNNEI. Trimming removed 6 bases at V and 3 bases at J, with 15 bases between. CDR3 loop: CASSDPGGLYEQYF. In nucleotides, the CDR3 is TGTGCCAGCAGCGACCCTGGGGGACTCTACGAGCAGTACTTC.

This chain uses TRBV4-3 with TRBJ1-1; a weak D match, TRBD1 (6 bases). The CDR3 has 16 amino acids. The germline V and J ends were trimmed by 0 bases and 8 bases, with 19 bases remaining between them. Germline CDR1 reads LGHNA; CDR2 reads YSLEER. CDR3 loop: CASSQDPTTGFGEAFF. In DNA, the CDR3 is TGCGCCAGCAGCCAAGACCCGACTACAGGGTTCGGAGAAGCTTTCTTT.

The chain carries TRBV7-6 and TRBJ1-2; possibly TRBD1 for D (5 bases). Germline V gene lookup returns CDR1 SGHVS and CDR2 FNYEAQ. V was shortened by 3 bases and J by 6 bases, with 11 bases between the two germline ends. The CDR3 length is 13 residues. CDR3 coding DNA: TGTGCCAGCAGCTTCGGGGGAATTGATGGCTACACCTTC. This encodes CASSFGGIDGYTF.

The CDR3 protein is CASSLETGNTGELFF. The DNA of the CDR3 is TGTGCCAGCAGCTTAGAGACAGGGAACACCGGGGAGCTGTTTTTT. The genes are TRBV7-2 and TRBJ2-2; possibly TRBD1 for D (6 bases). The CDR3 extends over 15 amino acids. Germline lookup yields CDR1 SGHTA and CDR2 FQGNSA. Trimming shortened V by 1 base and J by 1 base, and 7 bases separated the two germline ends.

The chain recombines TRBV27 with TRBJ2-6, with 9 bases lining up with TRBD1. Germline-derived CDR1 and CDR2 are MNHEY and SMNVEV (reference sequence). The length of the CDR3 is 16 residues. Trimming cost V 2 bases and J 12 bases; bases outside gene matches: 11. CDR3 coding DNA: TGTGCCAGCAGTTTAGGGGGACAGGGTCTCTTGGGCGTCCTGACTTTC. Translation gives CASSLGGQGLLGVLTF.

The sample holds one count of this clone. J is TRBJ1-2 and V is TRBV14, with 7 bases fitting TRBD1. V shed 1 base and J 5 bases; nucleotides not matched to a gene: 1. The CDR3 extends over 13 amino acids. Germline V lookup: CDR1 SGHDN, CDR2 FVKESK. The CDR3 sequence: CASSQVQGYGYTF. The CDR3 DNA reads as TGTGCCAGCAGCCAAGTACAGGGGTATGGCTACACCTTC.

This rearrangement joins TRBV25-1 to TRBJ1-4, with D possibly matching TRBD1 (5 bases). V lost 3 bases and J lost 8, with 16 bases in between. The CDR3 is 15 amino acids. Per germline, CDR1 MGHDK and CDR2 SYGVNS. The CDR3 nucleotides are TGTGCCAGCAGTGAGCCCGGGGGTGGGGCGGAAAAACTGTTTTTT. Its protein product is CASSEPGGGAEKLFF. Full variable domain (rest looked up from reference TRBV25-1 and TRBJ1-4): EADIYQTPRYLVIGTGKKITLECSQTMGHDKMYWYQQDPGMELHLIHYSYGVNSTEKGDLSSESTVSRIRTEHFPLTLESARPSHTSQYLCASSEPGGGAEKLFFGSGTQLSVL.

The gene calls are TRBV19 and TRBJ1-1; 8 nucleotides match TRBD1. CDR1 is LNHDA, CDR2 SQIVND, per germline (reference sequence). The trim removed 3 bases at V and 3 bases at J, leaving 3 bases unmatched. This CDR3 is 14 amino acids long. The CDR3 nucleotides read TGTGCCAGTAGTATCCTACAGGGGGACACTGAAGCTTTCTTT. It yields the protein CASSILQGDTEAFF. Full variable domain (outside the CDR3, taken from reference TRBV19 and TRBJ1-1): DGGITQSPKYLFRKEGQNVTLSCEQNLNHDAMYWYRQDPGQGLRLIYYSQIVNDFQKGDIAEGYSVSREKKESFPLTVTSAQKNPTAFYLCASSILQGDTEAFFGQGTRLTVV.

This clone has a handful of counts. This chain links TRBV7-2 with TRBJ1-3; no definite D call. The CDR3 is 14 residues long. Deletions cut 1 base from V and 3 bases from J, with 7 bases between. The germline CDR1 and CDR2 sequences are SGHTA and FQGNSA. As DNA, the CDR3 is TGTGCCAGCAGCTTAGAACATCTTGGAAACACCATATATTTT. Protein: CASSLEHLGNTIYF.